What follows are 19 T cell receptor beta chains derived from one specimen sequenced in a study of cytotoxic CD8 clonotypes in ibrutinib-treated CLL (dated by TCRdb to the early 2020s). The library was produced with the immunoSEQ multiplex PCR assay. TCRdb limited this immuneACCESS table to in-frame rearrangements with V and J called. A share of clones is missing; checked studies link under half to unresolved V genes, and the rest is unexplained. The sample yields about 130,000 clones; roughly 85% were counted once. 2% to 2.5% of the sample is taken by the ten largest. The intended sense of this specimen's time point label: roughly 2 years on ibrutinib. The specimen comprised PBMCs, sampled after 24 months of ibrutinib treatment. These receptors all stem from a human donor with chronic lymphocytic leukemia.

This sequence joins TRBV19 and TRBJ2-7, with no clear D. CDR3 length: 15 residues. The V and J ends lost 2 bases and 2 bases respectively, with 13 bases between them. CDR1 is LNHDA and CDR2 is SQIVND in the germline V gene (reference sequence). CDR3 residues: CASSINGDATYEQYF. The CDR3 DNA is TGTGCCAGTAGTATAAACGGCGATGCTACCTACGAGCAGTACTTC.

The chain recombines TRBV7-2 with TRBJ1-2; TRBD1 is a possible D gene (5 bases). V was shortened by 0 bases and J by 8 bases, with 13 bases between the two germline ends. The CDR3 runs to 14 residues. CDR1 and CDR2 (germline): SGHTA, FQGNSA. Here the CDR3 DNA reads TGTGCCAGCAGCTTAGCCCAGAAGGGGAAAGGCTACACCTTC. Translated: CASSLAQKGKGYTF.

This clone was observed a few times. This chain connects TRBV7-8 to TRBJ2-1, with D perhaps TRBD2 (6 bases). CDR1 and CDR2 (germline): SGHVS, FQNEAQ. This CDR3 comprises 16 residues. Trimming removed 2 bases from V and 6 bases from J, with 17 bases in between. This CDR3 is CASSLRFLTSPNEQFF. For the CDR3, the DNA is TGTGCCAGCAGCTTAAGGTTTCTGACTAGTCCCAATGAGCAGTTCTTC.

This clone was detected only a few times. V and J are TRBV4-1 and TRBJ1-2; D possibly corresponds to TRBD1 (6 bases). Trimming removed 2 bases at V and 2 bases at J, with 24 bases between. The CDR3 runs to 19 residues. The germline V gene has CDR1 MGHRA and CDR2 YSYEKL. The CDR3 coding sequence is TGCGCCAGCAGCCAACCTAAGGTAGGGGACACTCCGAAGAACTATGGCTACACCTTC. This codes for CASSQPKVGDTPKNYGYTF.

V usage is TRBV7-2 and J usage is TRBJ1-2, with 8 bases lining up with TRBD1. Looked up from germline, CDR1 is SGHTA and CDR2 is FQGNSA. Trimming removed 1 base from V and 6 bases from J; junction bases left unmatched: 16. The CDR3 runs to 18 residues. The CDR3 reads CASSLDVYRGNWKDGYTF. DNA of the CDR3: TGTGCCAGCAGCTTAGACGTATACAGGGGGAATTGGAAGGATGGCTACACCTTC.

Written as DNA, the CDR3 is TGCGCCAGCAGCTTGGGACAGGATGTCAGCACAGATACGCAGTATTTT. Translated, it gives CASSLGQDVSTDTQYF. The chain joins TRBV5-1 to TRBJ2-3; weak D call: TRBD1 (6 bases). Deletions cut 0 bases from V and 0 bases from J, with 11 bases between. Germline V CDR1 and CDR2: SGHRS, YFSETQ. The length of the CDR3 is 16 residues.

The V gene is TRBV10-3, the J gene TRBJ2-5; 10 positions agree with TRBD2. V shed 10 bases, J shed 0 bases, and the junction held 11 bases outside the gene matches. The V gene's germline CDR1 is ENHRY and CDR2 SYGVKD. This CDR3 has 16 amino acids. The CDR3 nucleotides read TGTGCCACCACCATCAGGACTAGCGGTTACCAAGAGACCCAGTACTTC. Protein product: CATTIRTSGYQETQYF.

The sample holds one count of this clone. V gene TRBV27 combines with J gene TRBJ2-5; 9 bases line up with TRBD1. The length of the CDR3 is 15 residues. The J segment lost 10 bases and the V segment lost 3 bases, leaving 12 bases of the junction unmatched. The germline CDR1 and CDR2 sequences are MNHEY and SMNVEV (reference sequence). The CDR3 DNA follows: TGTGCCAGCAGTTTTTTGGGACAGGGATTAAAGTTCCAGTACTTC. It encodes CASSFLGQGLKFQYF.

The chain couples TRBV18 to TRBJ1-4; TRBD1 might be the D (5 bases). The CDR3 is 15 amino acids. Per germline, CDR1 KGHSH and CDR2 LQKENI. Trimming removed 3 bases at V and 8 bases at J, with 16 bases between. CDR3 coding DNA: TGTGCCAGCTCACCGGGAGGCAGGGCTGAGGAAAAACTGTTTTTT. Translating gives CASSPGGRAEEKLFF.

V usage is TRBV6-1 and J usage is TRBJ1-3; D may be TRBD1 (6 bases). V gave up 2 bases and J gave up 4 bases, with 15 bases separating them. Germline loops: CDR1 MNHNS, CDR2 SASEGT. CDR3 size: 16 residues. For the CDR3, the DNA is TGTGCCAGCAGTGAAAATGGGGGGCGAAACGGAAACACCATATATTTT. Protein: CASSENGGRNGNTIYF.

CDR3 in DNA: TGTGCCAGCAGCCGACAGGGAACGTACAATGAGCAGTTCTTC. Residues: CASSRQGTYNEQFF. The chain combines TRBV5-5 with TRBJ2-1; 7 bases are shared with TRBD1. Trimming at V came to 4 bases and at J to 4 bases, leaving 5 bases not matched to a gene. The CDR3 is 14 residues long. CDR1 is SGHKS, CDR2 YYEKEE, per germline (reference sequence).

The chain couples TRBV18 to TRBJ1-3; D not certain. V shed 1 base and J shed 0 bases, with 4 bases lying between them. This CDR3 has 14 residues. Germline CDR1 and CDR2: KGHSH and LQKENI. For the CDR3, the DNA is TGTGCCAGCTCACCACAGGGCTCTGGAAACACCATATATTTT. This encodes CASSPQGSGNTIYF.

The chain recombines TRBV7-8 with TRBJ1-5; D is ambiguous. V was shortened by 3 bases and J by 4 bases, with 16 bases between the two germline ends. This CDR3 has 16 residues. Germline V gives CDR1 SGHVS, CDR2 FQNEAQ. The CDR3 DNA sequence: TGTGCCAGCAGCTTCCGCGTGGGTCTCATAAATCAGCCCCAGCATTTT. It translates to CASSFRVGLINQPQHF.

The genes are TRBV5-4 and TRBJ2-5, with TRBD2 matching over 11 bases. The CDR3 totals 17 residues. Germline V gene lookup returns CDR1 SGHNT and CDR2 YYREEE (reference sequence). The junction had 9 bases not matched to a gene; V was cut back by 1 base and J by 4 bases. CDR3 sequence (DNA): TGTGCCAGCAGCTTGTTCGAACTAGCGGGAGTCGGAGAGACCCAGTACTTC. Translated, it gives CASSLFELAGVGETQYF.

By share, this clone counts as medium-sized. This sequence joins TRBV28 and TRBJ1-2; 10 bases fit TRBD1. This CDR3 region has 14 residues. Germline CDR1 reads MDHEN; CDR2 reads SYDVKM. V lost 5 bases, J lost 8 bases, and 8 bases stayed unmatched. CDR3 protein: CASSPGDRGGGYTF. As DNA, the CDR3 is TGTGCCAGCAGTCCAGGGGACAGGGGAGGGGGCTACACCTTC.

This clone was counted a single time. The J gene is TRBJ2-7, the V gene TRBV27; D possibly uses TRBD1 or TRBD2 (6 bases each). V lost 3 bases, J lost 3 bases, and 24 bases lay in between. The germline V gene has CDR1 MNHEY and CDR2 SMNVEV (reference sequence). CDR3 size: 18 residues. The CDR3 spells CASSLRWGAGSALYEQYF. The CDR3 DNA is TGTGCCAGCAGTTTGAGGTGGGGGGCAGGGTCGGCGCTCTACGAGCAGTACTTC.

This clone was seen more than once but under ten times. The chain is built from TRBV28 and TRBJ1-5, with no clear D. Trimming removed 5 bases from V and 0 bases from J, with 8 bases in between. The CDR3 runs to 14 residues. CDR1 MDHEN and CDR2 SYDVKM come from the germline V gene. This CDR3 reads CASSPLHSNQPQHF. For the CDR3, the DNA is TGTGCCAGCAGTCCGCTCCATAGCAATCAGCCCCAGCATTTT.

The chain recombines TRBV12-5 with TRBJ2-2; perhaps TRBD2 as D (6 bases). Looked up from germline, CDR1 is LGHNT and CDR2 is FRNRAP. V was trimmed by 1 base and J by 5 bases, leaving 8 bases between them. The CDR3 contains 14 residues. CDR3 loop: CASGLGLGTGELFF. In nucleotides, the CDR3 is TGTGCTAGTGGTTTGGGACTAGGAACCGGGGAGCTGTTTTTT.

The chain employs TRBV7-9 and TRBJ1-4; D is ambiguous. Germline lookup yields CDR1 SEHNR and CDR2 FQNEAQ (reference sequence). The CDR3 has 13 residues. Trimming stripped 5 bases from V and 8 bases from J, with 12 bases between. The CDR3 DNA follows: TGTGCCAGCAGCGTCTACAGCGGCGAAAAACTGTTTTTT. It codes for CASSVYSGEKLFF.